This T cell receptor beta chain was observed in a study of cytomegalovirus exposure and HLA in healthy donors (dated by TCRdb to the late 2010s). Looking at the study overall: In an earlier analysis of approximately 640 of the donors, about 260 Gb of sequence data and some 100 million unique TCR beta sequences from 150 million to 200 million T cells were reported. About 300 gigabases of sequencing data and roughly 80 million unique TCR sequences made up an early release that covered 500 to 650 HLA-typed donors. Among the roughly 390 genotyped donors, about 83% belonged to the genetic ancestry cluster associated with self-reported Caucasian donors. The study aimed to test whether cataloging public T cell receptors could reveal signatures of past pathogen exposure. Using immunosequencing, the study profiled T cell repertoires from fewer than 700 subjects and related those repertoires to cytomegalovirus serostatus. A separate validation cohort of 100 to 150 different subjects was used in addition to the roughly 670-subject first cohort. The study combined high-throughput TCR immunosequencing, statistical association of individual TCRs with disease status, and machine learning to predict cytomegalovirus infection status. A later analysis re-analyzed previously published TCR beta repertoires from approximately 700 donors and added high-resolution HLA genotyping to study TCR occurrence patterns. In the later analysis, no new phenotypic data were used to find candidate immune exposures; instead, reliance was placed on TCR beta sequences and their occurrence across donors. In an earlier analysis of roughly 540 of the donors, high-throughput TCR beta sequencing was used to judge whether each TCR beta V gene segment behaved as functional or pseudogenic. Donor age, sex, ethnicity and CMV serostatus were compiled alongside the repertoire data. A later genetic analysis used genome-wide SNP genotypes for 398 of the 666 donors, treating that subset as a discovery cohort. All discovery cohort repertoires had been generated on a single sequencing platform. HLA typing covered class I and class II loci at four-digit resolution. Typing coverage differed by locus: A, B, C, DRB1 and DQB1 were typed in roughly 629-630 donors, DQA1 in 522, DPA1 in around 600, and DPB1 in 450 to 480. A handful of DR-DQ haplotypes were handled as single units for association and clustering because linkage in the cohort was strong. Across approximately 400 genotyped donors of the cohort, an average of about 250,000 unique TCR beta nucleotide sequences per donor were sequenced, and about a sixth of those sequences were non-productive. On the study overall, not on this receptor specifically: Because HLA typing was missing for some donors at each locus, association tests included only the typed subset. Several of the top co-occurrence clusters appeared to be linked to parvovirus B19, influenza, CMV and Epstein-Barr virus, according to a later analysis. A further reported finding was that TCR beta sequences accurately predicted the HLA-A and HLA-B alleles for most subjects in the first cohort. In vitro tests confirmed that three of the cytomegalovirus-associated TCR beta chains recognize cytomegalovirus antigens. Compared with the approximately 710-donor mean, donors in an Asian-associated ancestry cluster had fewer N-insertions in productive TCRs, according to a later genetic analysis. A later analysis found that most CMV-associated TCR beta chains appeared HLA-restricted, with HLA associations seemingly driven largely by CMV exposure. Some IMGT-functional V segments, including TRBV6-2 and TRBV6-3, could not be distinguished by the 87-base-pair reads and were therefore excluded. The authors suggested that the approach could potentially be extended to other disease states and immunological phenotypes. An earlier analysis of 587 of the donors showed that most TCR beta V segments appeared in productive rearrangements either about 87% or about 30% of the time, which broadly matched IMGT annotations. Assigning TCR associations to individual alleles was difficult when HLA alleles, especially DR and DQ, strongly co-occurred. The study gave a list of under 200 TCR beta chains associated with cytomegalovirus. The sequencing pipeline was judged likely to have produced a cluster of highly shared sequence variants as a technical artifact. A later analysis found that TCR association rates varied across HLA loci, with DRB1 alleles showing the most associated TCRs and HLA-C alleles the fewest. A later analysis found that HLA-associated TCR beta chains were more clonally expanded and had lower generation probabilities than equally common non-associated chains. An association between a missense DCLRE1C variant and V-gene and J-gene trimming of TCR beta chains was found in a later genetic analysis and replicated in an independent cohort. In this cohort, only TCR beta chains were sequenced, and detectable features were limited by the absence of alpha or paired-chain data. Correlated functional status among segregating V segments might be attributable to linkage disequilibrium, but an unknown experimental factor could not be ruled out. The earlier analysis of approximately 560 of the donors excluded approximately 15 rarely observed V segments, including chromosome 9 orphons, because counts were too low. The classifier was reported to diagnose cytomegalovirus status with high specificity and sensitivity in both the original cohort and the validation cohort. CMV serostatus was the only immune exposure information available for the cohort. At a false discovery rate of 0.05, a later analysis linked 16,951 TCR beta sequences to specific HLA alleles. While some public TCRs were present in many individuals, most TCR sequences turned up only very rarely across donors. Sequencing depth was assumed to be roughly uniform across donors in the presence/absence analyses, though that assumption may not hold.

In total, fewer than 750 healthy bone marrow donors made up the cohort. At the time of sampling, every cohort member was nominally healthy, though immune exposures that went unrecorded were likely present. The donor was CMV seropositive and belonged to the group of some 290 seropositive cohort members. A peripheral blood sample was collected from each donor, and TCR beta sequencing was performed on peripheral blood mononuclear cells. The Qiagen DNeasy Blood Extraction Kit was used to extract genomic DNA from the blood cell samples. Notes on this clone: Its antigen is unknown. Base qualities are not recorded, but no much larger clone differs from it by a single base.

Libraries were constructed by the immunoSEQ multiplex PCR assay. For the multiplex PCR, a mixture combining 60 forward primers for TCR Vbeta segments and 13 reverse primers for TCR Jbeta segments was used. A multiplex PCR assay on genomic DNA amplified the CDR3 region of rearranged TCR beta genes. The Illumina HiSeq System was used to sequence the amplified TCR beta libraries as 87-base-pair reads. For the original study's pipeline: Across the roughly 600 repertoires, a later analysis counted some 80 million unique TCR beta chains, approximately 10 million of which were shared by at least two donors. Raw reads were error-corrected and collapsed into unique sequences with a nearest-neighbor algorithm that merged closely related sequences to remove PCR and sequencing errors. V, D and J gene segments were assigned by aligning CDR3 sequences to IMGT reference sequences. For a sequence to be retained, at least a six-nucleotide match to both a V gene segment and a J gene segment was required. Rearrangements were classified as productive when the CDR3 lacked stop codons and remained in frame with V and J, and all other rearrangements were classified as non-productive. Following IMGT convention, CDR3 was defined as the stretch from the second conserved V-encoded cysteine to the conserved J-encoded phenylalanine. The earlier analysis of 450 to 750 of the donors excluded any sequence lacking an unambiguous match to a single V gene segment. In an earlier analysis of approximately 590 of the donors, a V segment was called functional when productive rearrangements were above 56.7%, and segregating when the standard deviation between donors exceeded 5%. A statistical classification framework was developed to diagnose cytomegalovirus status using the catalog of TCR beta chain sequences. In a later analysis, V and J genes were assigned by comparing TCR nucleotide sequences against IMGT/GENE-DB human TR gene sequences. Using the TCRdist pipeline, a later analysis assigned CDR3 sequences along with most-parsimonious VDJ recombination scenarios. A later analysis defined each TCR beta chain by its CDR3 amino acid sequence plus V-gene family, and excluded reads lacking a unique V-gene family. To address suspected cross-contamination and a sequencing artifact, a later analysis removed approximately 590 highly shared, low-generation-probability nucleotide sequences. For each public chain, a later analysis derived a clonal expansion index from normalized ranks of inferred template counts within each repertoire. A later analysis computed generation probabilities with a VDJ recombination model fitted to out-of-frame rearrangements, and checked the results against IGoR. In a later analysis, hypergeometric tests were used to score TCR-TCR, TCR-HLA and TCR-CMV co-occurrence, with a repertoire-size bias correction applied to TCR pairs. False discovery rates were estimated in a later analysis by permuting HLA or CMV assignments 20 times. A later analysis grouped co-occurring TCRs with DBSCAN, adding TCRdist sequence similarity when clustering within HLA-allele-positive subsets. For co-occurrence clustering, repertoires with fewer than 30,000 or more than 120,000 public chains were excluded, along with four to six repertoires with anomalous nucleotide sharing. The table was pulled from immuneACCESS by TCRdb, which kept in-frame rearrangements only. Such tables lose some clones; where checked, under half of the loss comes from unresolved V genes, and the rest has no known cause. Clonal size and the V and J genes are those of that table, whereas D and trimming came from the DNA. This sample is represented by approximately 170,000 clones; roughly 80% of them were singletons. Of the sample, roughly 1.4% falls within the top ten clones.

CDR1 SGHVS and CDR2 FNYEAQ were looked up in the germline V gene. V and J lose 5 bases and 4 bases, and a span of 11 bases separates them. The CDR3 holds 13 amino acids from the cysteine to the phenylalanine. Solely the CDR3 DNA is kept, with 39 bases framed from the first base. The sequencing sample was made of PBMCs. The chain was built from TRBV7-6 and TRBJ1-1; no D gene is confidently identified. This clonotype was obtained from a man aged 50 to 60 in good health and CMV-seropositive. The CDR3 reads as follows: CASSAGSFTEAFF. Here is the DNA: TGTGCCAGCAGCGCCGGGTCGTTCACTGAAGCTTTCTTT.